These 19 T cell receptor beta chains were all obtained from the same sample, sequenced in a study of shared clonotypes between healthy human individuals. TCRdb keeps only in-frame clones here, not all; method: immunoSEQ multiplex PCR. The table has about 2.3 million clones, around 93% seen once. Sequencing was carried out using naive CD4+ T cells from PBMCs. Subset in this sample: CD45RA+ positively selected. Source of these receptors: a man younger than 35 in good health. Some clones in this sample may be carry-over from other donors' samples.

The CDR3 nucleotides are TGTGCCACCAGCAGAGGTCCCGCCTGGGTACCGAGGGACACCGGGGAGCTGTTTTTT. It is translated as CATSRGPAWVPRDTGELFF. This chain connects TRBV15 to TRBJ2-2; D is possibly TRBD2 (5 bases). Germline V gives CDR1 LNHNV, CDR2 YYDKDF (reference sequence). V was shortened by 1 base and J by 3 bases, with 21 bases between the two germline ends. There are 19 residues in the CDR3.

This sequence joins TRBV7-2 and TRBJ2-7, with D possibly being TRBD1 (5 bases). The CDR3 extends over 14 amino acids. V lost 5 bases, J lost 5 bases, and 16 bases lay in between. CDR1 and CDR2 from the germline V gene are SGHTA and FQGNSA. DNA for the CDR3: TGTGCCAGCAGCCCTCACGCAGGGAATCACGAGCAGTACTTC. This translates into CASSPHAGNHEQYF.

This clone was seen a few times. The chain employs TRBV27 and TRBJ1-3; D gene ambiguous. Germline lookup yields CDR1 MNHEY and CDR2 SMNVEV (reference sequence). The CDR3 contains 15 residues. V was shortened by 6 bases and J by 0 bases, with 12 bases between the two germline ends. The CDR3 sequence is CASRVGPGSGNTIYF. The DNA of the CDR3 is TGTGCCAGCAGGGTCGGTCCTGGCTCTGGAAACACCATATATTTT.

The chain couples TRBV4-3 to TRBJ2-3; 13 nucleotides line up with TRBD2. Germline CDR1 LGHNA, CDR2 YSLEER. V trimming: 0 bases; J trimming: 6 bases; junction bases outside the gene matches: 9. CDR3 length equals 18 residues. The CDR3 sequence is CASSQDRGLAGKWDTQYF. As DNA, the CDR3 is TGCGCCAGCAGCCAAGATAGGGGACTAGCGGGAAAGTGGGATACGCAGTATTTT.

This chain links TRBV18 with TRBJ2-7, with D maybe TRBD2 (5 bases). The CDR3 consists of 15 residues. V was shortened by 3 bases and J by 0 bases, with 12 bases between the two germline ends. Per germline, CDR1 KGHSH and CDR2 LQKENI. CDR3 sequence (DNA): TGTGCCAGCTCACCGTCGATCGGAGGCTCCTACGAGCAGTACTTC. Encoded protein: CASSPSIGGSYEQYF.

The genes are TRBV7-2 and TRBJ2-3; maybe TRBD2 (6 bases). Germline assignment: CDR1 SGHTA and CDR2 FQGNSA. Trimming stripped 2 bases from V and 3 bases from J, with 12 bases between. CDR3 length equals 15 residues. CDR3 bases: TGTGCCAGCAGCTTATGGGTGCGGGGAACAGATACGCAGTATTTT. Encoded protein: CASSLWVRGTDTQYF.

V and J are TRBV6-5 and TRBJ1-2; D might be TRBD1 (6 bases). CDR3 length equals 15 residues. Germline lookup yields CDR1 MNHEY and CDR2 SVGAGI. Deletions cut 2 bases from V and 1 base from J, with 11 bases between. CDR3 sequence: CASSYRGDRNYGYTF. Here the CDR3 DNA reads TGTGCCAGCAGTTACAGGGGGGACCGTAACTATGGCTACACCTTC.

The rearrangement joins TRBV9 to TRBJ2-3; TRBD1 might be the D (5 bases). The CDR3 totals 15 residues. Trimming cost V 0 bases and J 3 bases, with 11 bases left between them. The V gene's germline CDR1 is SGDLS and CDR2 YYNGEE. The CDR3 sequence is CASSVGPTATDTQYF. The CDR3 coding sequence is TGTGCCAGCAGCGTAGGCCCGACAGCAACAGATACGCAGTATTTT. The full variable domain, its missing parts supplied by reference TRBV9 and TRBJ2-3, is DSGVTQTPKHLITATGQRVTLRCSPRSGDLSVYWYQQSLDQGLQFLIQYYNGEERAKGNILERFSAQQFPDLHSELNLSSLELGDSALYFCASSVGPTATDTQYFGPGTRLTVL.

The count of this clone is one. The chain has TRBV28 and TRBJ2-5, with 8 bases lining up with TRBD2. CDR1 and CDR2 from the germline V gene are MDHEN and SYDVKM. The CDR3 spans 15 residues. V trimming: 6 bases; J trimming: 5 bases; junction bases outside the gene matches: 11. This CDR3 reads CASRGGSSGMETQYF. In nucleotides, the CDR3 is TGTGCCAGCAGGGGGGGAAGTAGCGGGATGGAGACCCAGTACTTC.

The rearrangement joins TRBV30 to TRBJ1-5; D unclear. The CDR3 is 13 residues long. Looked up from germline, CDR1 is GTSNPN and CDR2 is SVGIG (reference sequence). V was shortened by 1 base and J by 5 bases, with 9 bases between the two germline ends. This chain's CDR3 is CAWSGGIYQPQHF. The CDR3 DNA reads as TGTGCCTGGAGTGGCGGGATTTATCAGCCCCAGCATTTT.

V gene TRBV10-3 combines with J gene TRBJ2-7; possible D gene TRBD1, 5 bases. Germline V lookup: CDR1 ENHRY, CDR2 SYGVKD. The CDR3 runs 13 residues. The germline V and J ends were trimmed by 4 bases and 6 bases, with 13 bases remaining between them. CDR3 nucleotides: TGTGCCATCAGTGGGCTGAACCAGGGCGAGCAGTACTTC. This gives the protein CAISGLNQGEQYF.

CDR3 residues: CAISPSGRSDEQFF. The CDR3 nucleotides read TGTGCCATCAGTCCTAGCGGGAGAAGTGATGAGCAGTTCTTC. The J gene is TRBJ2-1, the V gene TRBV10-3, with 10 nucleotides matching TRBD2. CDR3 length equals 14 residues. CDR1 ENHRY and CDR2 SYGVKD come from the germline V gene. V shed 5 bases, J shed 8 bases, and the junction held 6 bases outside the gene matches.

The chain is built from TRBV19 and TRBJ1-5; 9 positions agree with TRBD1. This CDR3 is 15 amino acids long. CDR1 is LNHDA, CDR2 SQIVND, per germline (reference sequence). V gave up 4 bases and J gave up 7 bases; unmatched junction bases: 8. This chain's CDR3 is CASSTPGQGYQPQHF. CDR3 nucleotides: TGTGCCAGTAGTACCCCGGGACAGGGTTACCAGCCCCAGCATTTT.

This rearrangement joins TRBV10-3 to TRBJ2-2, with 12 positions matching TRBD1. Germline V gene sequence: CDR1 ENHRY, CDR2 SYGVKD. This CDR3 comprises 14 residues. J was trimmed by 4 bases and V by 7 bases; bases with no gene match: 1. The CDR3 here is CAIKGQGATGELFF. In nucleotides, the CDR3 is TGTGCCATCAAGGGACAGGGGGCCACCGGGGAGCTGTTTTTT.

Turning to this clone: This CDR3 is also generated by other DNA sequences in the sample. The chain employs TRBV27 and TRBJ1-5, with D uncertain. The CDR3 has 15 residues. Trimming shortened V by 2 bases and J by 4 bases, and 12 bases separated the two germline ends. CDR1 is MNHEY and CDR2 is SMNVEV in the germline V gene (reference sequence). The CDR3 nucleotides read TGTGCCAGCAGTTTAGTGGGGTTCTTGAATCAGCCCCAGCATTTT. Its protein product is CASSLVGFLNQPQHF.

This chain links TRBV7-2 with TRBJ2-1; D is ambiguous. Trimming stripped 1 base from V and 5 bases from J, with 6 bases between. There are 13 residues in the CDR3. Per the germline V gene, CDR1 is SGHTA and CDR2 is FQGNSA. The CDR3 bases are TGTGCCAGCAGCTTAGAGGTAAACAATGAGCAGTTCTTC. This encodes CASSLEVNNEQFF.

J is TRBJ1-2 and V is TRBV6-5; 10 bases agree with TRBD1. The length of the CDR3 is 15 residues. CDR1 and CDR2 from the germline V gene are MNHEY and SVGAGI. V shed 0 bases, J shed 5 bases, and the junction held 3 bases outside the gene matches. CDR3 bases: TGTGCCAGCAGTTACTCGACAGGGGGCGGATATGGCTACACCTTC. Protein: CASSYSTGGGYGYTF.

The V gene is TRBV5-1, the J gene TRBJ2-3, with D perhaps matching TRBD2 (6 bases). This CDR3 is 14 amino acids long. CDR1 is SGHRS and CDR2 is YFSETQ in the germline V gene. V dropped 4 bases and J dropped 4 bases, with 13 bases sitting between them. The CDR3 region is CASSPQPGADTQYF. CDR3 nucleotide sequence: TGCGCCAGCAGCCCCCAACCGGGGGCAGATACGCAGTATTTT.

The chain combines TRBV5-1 with TRBJ2-1; TRBD2 agrees at 12 bases. V trimming: 0 bases; J trimming: 9 bases; junction bases outside the gene matches: 7. Germline CDR1 reads SGHRS; CDR2 reads YFSETQ. The length of the CDR3 is 16 residues. CDR3: CASSLGLAGVDGEQFF. CDR3 coding DNA: TGCGCCAGCAGCTTGGGACTAGCGGGAGTGGATGGTGAGCAGTTCTTC.